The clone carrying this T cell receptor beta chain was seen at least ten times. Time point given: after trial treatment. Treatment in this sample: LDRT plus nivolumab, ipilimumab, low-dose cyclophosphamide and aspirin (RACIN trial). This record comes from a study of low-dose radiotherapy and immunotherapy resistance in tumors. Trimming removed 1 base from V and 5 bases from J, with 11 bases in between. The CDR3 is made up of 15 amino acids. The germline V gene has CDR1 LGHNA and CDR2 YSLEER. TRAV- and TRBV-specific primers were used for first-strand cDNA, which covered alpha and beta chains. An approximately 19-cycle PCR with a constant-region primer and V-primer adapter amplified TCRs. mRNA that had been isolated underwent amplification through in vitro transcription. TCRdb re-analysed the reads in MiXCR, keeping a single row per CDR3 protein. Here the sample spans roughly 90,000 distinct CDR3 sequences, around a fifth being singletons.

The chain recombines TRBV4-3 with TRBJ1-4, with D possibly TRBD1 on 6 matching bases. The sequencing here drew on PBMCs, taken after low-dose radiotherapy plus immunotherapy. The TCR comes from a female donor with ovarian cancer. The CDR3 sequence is CASSQGRDKNEKLFF. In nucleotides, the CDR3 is TGCGCCAGCAGCCAAGGGAGGGACAAAAATGAAAAACTGTTTTTT.